This record concerns one T cell receptor beta chain sequence. Germline CDR1 SGHTA, CDR2 FQGNSA. Trimming pared 5 bases from V and 4 bases from J, leaving 8 bases between. The CDR3 contains 13 residues. The sample comes from a study of cytomegalovirus exposure and HLA in healthy donors. The PCR was carried out with 60 Vbeta primers and 13 Jbeta primers. The assay was immunoSEQ multiplex PCR, and TCRdb's table has in-frame clones only and misses some. Here the sample spans 150,000 to 200,000 clones, 78% being singletons. The TCR was taken from a male donor in good health and CMV-seronegative. The rearrangement uses TRBV7-2 and TRBJ1-4, with D perhaps matching TRBD1 (6 bases). Sequencing was performed on PBMCs. DNA of the CDR3: TGTGCCAGCAGCAACAGGGTTAATGAAAAACTGTTTTTT. It codes for CASSNRVNEKLFF. Supplemented by reference TRBV7-2 and TRBJ1-4, the full variable domain reads GAGVSQSPSNKVTEKGKDVELRCDPISGHTALYWYRQSLGQGLEFLIYFQGNSAPDKSGLPSDRFSAERTGGSVSTLTIQRTQQEDSAVYLCASSNRVNEKLFFGSGTQLSVL.